This TCR beta chain was documented in a study of T cell responses to AZD1222 COVID-19 vaccine. CDR3 length: 11 amino acids. Germline CDR1 is GTSNPN and CDR2 is SVGIG (reference sequence). The V gene lost 3 bases and the J gene lost 4 bases, with 6 bases spanning the gap. Sequencing used immunoSEQ multiplex PCR; TCRdb keeps in-frame clones, though not all of them. The sample holds 120,000 or so clones, about 90% seen once. General observations from the study: The reported proportion of spike-specific TCRs targeting unmutated variant regions was nearly half. Increased Spike-specific TCR breadth and depth were observed after two AZD1222 doses. Donors were chiefly white British, with a greater number of females, and clonal diversity was perhaps underestimated. Among vaccine-associated CD4 TCRs, coverage spanned spike, with dominance at 160-218 and 743-854.

A word on this clone: Antigen unknown.

Source: peripheral blood, taken on day 0 of AZD1222 vaccination. This sequence was found in an adult in good health. The chain has TRBV30 and TRBJ1-1; no firm D call. The CDR3 nucleotides are TGTGCCTGGAGGCGGGTCACTGAAGCTTTCTTT. Its translation is CAWRRVTEAFF.